The rows below give T cell receptor beta chains drawn from one sample of a study of blood T cell repertoires in COVID-19. The protocol was immunoSEQ multiplex PCR, while the TCRdb copy is restricted to in-frame clones and leaves out a portion. The table shows tens of thousands of clones, with 65% to 85% occurring only once. The sample consisted of peripheral blood. The source is a woman in her fifties or sixties with acute or convalescent COVID-19. Both conserved end residues are part of each CDR3. Each record gives: J gene, D gene, V gene, clone size, CDR3 protein, CDR3 DNA. D genes are given only for firm matches. Some rows have no size entry. The others give once, few or many, or a class for an expanded clone.

TRBJ1-3,-,TRBV18,few,CASSRSGHSGNTIYF,TGTGCCAGCTCACGCTCAGGTCACTCTGGAAACACCATATATTTT
TRBJ1-2,-,TRBV6-5,-,CASSYSIRGGPYGYTF,TGTGCCAGCAGTTACTCGATAAGAGGGGGACCCTATGGCTACACCTTC
TRBJ1-2,-,TRBV9,many,CASSGRQAVSYGYTF,TGTGCCAGCAGCGGAAGACAGGCAGTAAGCTATGGCTACACCTTC
TRBJ1-1,TRBD1,TRBV6-5,-,CASSSLTGANTEAFF,TGTGCCAGCAGTTCGCTAACAGGGGCGAACACTGAAGCTTTCTTT
TRBJ2-1,TRBD2,TRBV16,-,CASSLAGTRYNEQFF,TGTGCCAGCAGCTTAGCCGGGACTAGATACAATGAGCAGTTCTTC
TRBJ1-6,-,TRBV6-5,-,CASSQGGGWSPLHF,TGTGCCAGCAGCCAAGGGGGGGGGTGGTCACCCCTCCACTTT
TRBJ2-1,TRBD1,TRBV7-8,-,CASSADRGSPYNEQFF,TGTGCCAGCAGCGCCGACAGGGGTTCCCCCTACAATGAGCAGTTCTTC
TRBJ2-5,TRBD2,TRBV19,-,CAMRKGVLADQETQYF,TGTGCCATGAGGAAGGGGGTACTAGCGGACCAAGAGACCCAGTACTTC
TRBJ2-7,TRBD1,TRBV18,-,CASSPGTGPYEQYF,TGTGCCAGCTCACCAGGGACAGGGCCCTACGAGCAGTACTTC
TRBJ2-3,TRBD2,TRBV10-3,-,CAISVGSGGSTDTQYF,TGTGCCATCAGTGTGGGTAGCGGGGGGAGCACAGATACGCAGTATTTT
TRBJ1-6,-,TRBV28,-,CASSDKTLGINSPLHF,TGTGCCAGCAGTGACAAGACATTGGGTATTAATTCACCCCTCCACTTT
TRBJ2-7,TRBD2,TRBV7-2,-,CASSPSREDEQYF,TGTGCCAGCAGCCCCTCCCGGGAGGACGAGCAGTACTTC
TRBJ2-3,-,TRBV10-3,-,CAISGGPASTDTQYF,TGTGCCATCAGTGGAGGTCCAGCTAGCACAGATACGCAGTATTTT
TRBJ2-3,TRBD2,TRBV6-1,few,CASSDRTSGRGDTQYF,TGTGCCAGCAGTGACAGGACTAGCGGGAGAGGAGATACGCAGTATTTT
TRBJ1-3,-,TRBV28,-,CASRALAGNTIYF,TGTGCCAGCAGGGCTCTCGCAGGAAACACCATATATTTT
TRBJ2-1,TRBD2,TRBV30,-,CAREAGGLRDEQFF,TGTGCCCGAGAAGCGGGAGGGCTTAGGGATGAGCAGTTCTTC
TRBJ1-1,-,TRBV24-1,-,CATSDPTGGNTEAFF,TGTGCCACCAGTGATCCGACTGGAGGGAACACTGAAGCTTTCTTT
TRBJ2-4,TRBD1,TRBV18,-,CASSARDSLNIQYF,TGTGCCAGCTCAGCCCGGGACAGCCTAAACATTCAGTACTTC
TRBJ2-2,-,TRBV5-8,few,CASSFLQSNTGELFF,TGTGCCAGCAGCTTCCTTCAGTCAAACACCGGGGAGCTGTTTTTT
TRBJ2-1,-,TRBV27,-,CASSGTGSSYNEQFF,TGTGCCAGCAGCGGTACAGGGAGCTCCTACAATGAGCAGTTCTTC
TRBJ2-2,-,TRBV7-8,-,CASSSPGLTGELFF,TGTGCCAGCAGCTCCCCGGGTCTCACCGGGGAGCTGTTTTTT
TRBJ2-3,-,TRBV9,-,CASTADRSTDTQYF,TGTGCCAGCACCGCGGACAGAAGCACAGATACGCAGTATTTT
TRBJ2-1,-,TRBV5-4,-,CASSFRDNEQFF,TGTGCCAGCAGCTTCCGGGACAATGAGCAGTTCTTC
TRBJ1-2,-,TRBV10-1,once,CASSVQGRGYTF,TGCGCCAGCAGTGTACAGGGTAGAGGCTACACCTTC
TRBJ2-1,TRBD2,TRBV13,once,CASSYALAGGLWEQFF,TGTGCCAGCAGCTACGCACTAGCGGGGGGGCTATGGGAGCAGTTCTTC
TRBJ1-2,-,TRBV19,-,CASSPPGTTLNYGYTF,TGTGCCAGTAGTCCTCCCGGGACAACTCTCAACTATGGCTACACCTTC
TRBJ2-1,-,TRBV11-1,-,CASSPMGGQGGNEQFF,TGTGCCAGCAGCCCCATGGGTGGGCAGGGGGGCAATGAGCAGTTCTTC
TRBJ1-5,-,TRBV15,-,CATSREGRFNQPQHF,TGTGCCACCAGCAGAGAGGGCAGGTTCAATCAGCCCCAGCATTTT
TRBJ2-5,TRBD2,TRBV10-3,once,CAIGLAGFETQYF,TGTGCCATCGGACTAGCGGGGTTTGAGACCCAGTACTTC
TRBJ2-1,TRBD1,TRBV5-1,-,CASSFGQGDGNEQFF,TGCGCCAGCAGCTTCGGACAGGGCGACGGCAATGAGCAGTTCTTC
TRBJ2-5,TRBD2,TRBV6-5,-,CASNGLAEQETQYF,TGTGCCAGCAACGGACTAGCGGAGCAAGAGACCCAGTACTTC
TRBJ2-1,-,TRBV25-1,-,CASSARTFPSYNEQFF,TGTGCCAGCAGTGCTCGGACTTTTCCCTCCTACAATGAGCAGTTCTTC
TRBJ1-2,-,TRBV12-3/TRBV12-4,-,CASSWENGYTF,TGTGCCAGCAGTTGGGAGAATGGCTACACCTTC
TRBJ2-3,TRBD2,TRBV7-2,-,CASSLFLAGGSTDTQYF,TGTGCCAGCAGCTTATTCTTAGCGGGGGGGAGCACAGATACGCAGTATTTT
TRBJ1-1,TRBD1,TRBV7-2,-,CASSLGLGQGGDTEAFF,TGTGCCAGCAGCTTAGGACTGGGACAGGGGGGGGACACTGAAGCTTTCTTT
TRBJ1-1,TRBD1,TRBV3-1/TRBV3-2,-,CASSPRTGGIAFF,TGTGCCAGCAGCCCTCGGACAGGGGGCATAGCTTTCTTT
TRBJ1-1,-,TRBV7-9,-,CASRSGGSSVNTEAFF,TGTGCCAGCAGAAGCGGTGGGAGTTCTGTGAACACTGAAGCTTTCTTT
TRBJ1-1,-,TRBV5-1,once,CASSLEQGTEAFF,TGCGCCAGCAGCTTGGAACAGGGCACTGAAGCTTTCTTT
TRBJ2-5,-,TRBV9,-,CASSSSTGFETQYF,TGTGCCAGCAGCTCATCAACAGGGTTTGAGACCCAGTACTTC
TRBJ2-1,TRBD2,TRBV19,-,CASTKRGAYNEQFF,TGTGCCAGTACGAAGCGGGGGGCCTACAATGAGCAGTTCTTC
TRBJ1-4,TRBD1,TRBV15,-,CATSREFSRGRQKKLFF,TGTGCCACCAGCAGAGAGTTTAGCAGGGGGCGTCAAAAAAAACTGTTTTTT
TRBJ2-5,TRBD2,TRBV29-1,once,CSVGGTPREGRETQYF,TGCAGCGTAGGTGGGACACCCCGGGAGGGCCGAGAGACCCAGTACTTC
TRBJ2-7,-,TRBV10-3,-,CAISDGDYEQYF,TGTGCCATCAGTGACGGAGACTACGAGCAGTACTTC
TRBJ2-2,TRBD2,TRBV7-3,-,CASSLRSSGTGELFF,TGTGCCAGCAGCTTAAGGTCTAGCGGGACCGGGGAGCTGTTTTTT